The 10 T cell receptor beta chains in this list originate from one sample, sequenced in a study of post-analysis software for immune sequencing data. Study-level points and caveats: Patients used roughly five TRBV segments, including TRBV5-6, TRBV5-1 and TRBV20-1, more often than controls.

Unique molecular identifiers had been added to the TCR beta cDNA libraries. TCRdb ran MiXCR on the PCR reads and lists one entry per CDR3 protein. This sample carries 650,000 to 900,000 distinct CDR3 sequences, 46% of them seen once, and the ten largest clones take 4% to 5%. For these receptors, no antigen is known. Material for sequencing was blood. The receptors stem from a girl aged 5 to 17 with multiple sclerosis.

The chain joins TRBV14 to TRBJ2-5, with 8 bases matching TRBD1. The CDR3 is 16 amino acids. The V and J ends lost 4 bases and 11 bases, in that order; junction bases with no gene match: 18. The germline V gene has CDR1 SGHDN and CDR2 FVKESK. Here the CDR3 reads CASSLYGQGASYEQYF. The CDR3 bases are TGTGCCAGCAGCCTTTACGGACAGGGCGCGTCCTACGAACAGTACTTC.

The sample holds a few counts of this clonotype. The CDR3 DNA reads as TGTGCCACCAGTGATTTTCGGGACGCTGAGCAGTTCTTC. Its protein is CATSDFRDAEQFF. J is TRBJ2-1 and V is TRBV24-1, with D possibly called TRBD1 or TRBD2 (5 bases each). CDR3 length: 13 residues. Germline V gene sequence: CDR1 KGHDR, CDR2 SFDVKD. V dropped 1 base and J dropped 9 bases, with 9 bases sitting between them.

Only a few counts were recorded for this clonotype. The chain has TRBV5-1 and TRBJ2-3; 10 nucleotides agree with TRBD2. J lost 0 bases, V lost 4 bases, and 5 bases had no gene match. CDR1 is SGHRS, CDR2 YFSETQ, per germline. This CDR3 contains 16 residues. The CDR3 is CASSPSGLASTDTQYF. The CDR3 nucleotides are TGCGCCAGCAGCCCCTCGGGACTAGCGAGCACAGATACGCAGTATTTT.

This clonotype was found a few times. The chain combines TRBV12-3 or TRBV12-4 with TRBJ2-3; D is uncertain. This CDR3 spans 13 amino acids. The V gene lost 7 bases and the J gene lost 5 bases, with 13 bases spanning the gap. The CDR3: CASKGPVLDTQYF. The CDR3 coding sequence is TGTGCCAGCAAAGGCCCCGTACTAGATACGCAGTATTTT.

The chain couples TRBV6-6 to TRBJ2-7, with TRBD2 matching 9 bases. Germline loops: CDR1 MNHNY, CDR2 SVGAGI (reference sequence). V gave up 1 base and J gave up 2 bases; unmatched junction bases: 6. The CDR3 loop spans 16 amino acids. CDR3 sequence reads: CASSYLASGKPYEQYF. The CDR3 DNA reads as TGTGCCAGCAGTTACTTGGCTAGCGGGAAACCCTACGAGCAGTACTTC.

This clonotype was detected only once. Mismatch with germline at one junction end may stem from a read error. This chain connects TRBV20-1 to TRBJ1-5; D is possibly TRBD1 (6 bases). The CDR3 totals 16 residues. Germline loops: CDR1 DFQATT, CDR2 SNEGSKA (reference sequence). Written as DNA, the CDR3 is TGCAGCGCTAAACAGGGAGGGGTTTATAGCAATCAGCCCCAGCATTTT. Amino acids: CSAKQGGVYSNQPQHF.

The CDR3 region has the DNA TGTGCCAGCAGCTTTCGAGGAGGGACAGATACGCAGTATTTT. As protein: CASSFRGGTDTQYF. The chain recombines TRBV7-3 with TRBJ2-3, with D possibly matching TRBD2 (6 bases). The CDR3 runs to 14 residues. Germline V gives CDR1 SGHTA, CDR2 FQGTGA. V was clipped by 3 bases and J by 3 bases, with 10 bases between them. Complete variable domain (other parts from reference TRBV7-3 and TRBJ2-3): GAGVSQTPSNKVTEKGKYVELRCDPISGHTALYWYRQSLGQGPEFLIYFQGTGAADDSGLPNDRFFAVRPEGSVSTLKIQRTERGDSAVYLCASSFRGGTDTQYFGPGTRLTVL.

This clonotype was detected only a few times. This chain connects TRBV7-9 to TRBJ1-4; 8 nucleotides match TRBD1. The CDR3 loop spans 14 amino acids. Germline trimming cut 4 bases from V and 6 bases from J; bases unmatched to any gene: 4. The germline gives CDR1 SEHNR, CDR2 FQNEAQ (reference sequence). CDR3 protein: CASSSRGLDEKLFF. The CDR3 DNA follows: TGTGCCAGCAGCTCCAGGGGGCTTGATGAAAAACTGTTTTTT. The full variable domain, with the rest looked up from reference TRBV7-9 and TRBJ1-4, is DTGVSQNPRHKITKRGQNVTFRCDPISEHNRLYWYRQTLGQGPEFLTYFQNEAQLEKSRLLSDRFSAERPKGSFSTLEIQRTEQGDSAMYLCASSSRGLDEKLFFGSGTQLSVL.

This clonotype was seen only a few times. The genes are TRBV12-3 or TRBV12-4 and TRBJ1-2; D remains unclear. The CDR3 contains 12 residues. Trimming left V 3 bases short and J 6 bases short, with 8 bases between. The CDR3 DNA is TGTGCCAGCAGTTTTCGGGGAAATGGCTACACCTTC. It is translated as CASSFRGNGYTF.

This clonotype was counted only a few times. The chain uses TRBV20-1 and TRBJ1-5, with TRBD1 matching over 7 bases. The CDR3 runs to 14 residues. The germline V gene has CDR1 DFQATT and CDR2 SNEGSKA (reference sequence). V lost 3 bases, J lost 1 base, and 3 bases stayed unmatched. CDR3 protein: CSASNRGSNQPQHF. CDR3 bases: TGCAGTGCTAGCAACAGGGGAAGCAATCAGCCCCAGCATTTT.